The 10 T cell receptor beta chains listed next were all sequenced from one sample in a study of blood T cell repertoires in COVID-19. Sequencing used immunoSEQ multiplex PCR; TCRdb keeps in-frame clones, though not all of them. The sample includes 55,000 to 85,000 clones, 70% to 85% of them seen just once. Sequenced input: peripheral blood. The receptors come from a man aged 55-75 years with active or convalescent COVID-19.

The chain combines TRBV5-1 with TRBJ2-5; 11 nucleotides match TRBD1. The CDR3 sequence is 18 residues long. Germline assignment: CDR1 SGHRS and CDR2 YFSETQ. With V trimmed by 3 bases and J by 5 bases, 15 bases remained unmatched. CDR3 residues: CASSSNPGQGGYRETQYF. CDR3 DNA: TGCGCCAGCAGCTCCAACCCGGGACAGGGGGGTTATAGGGAGACCCAGTACTTC. Full variable domain (rest looked up from reference TRBV5-1 and TRBJ2-5): KAGVTQTPRYLIKTRGQQVTLSCSPISGHRSVSWYQQTPGQGLQFLFEYFSETQRNKGNFPGRFSGRQFSNSRSEMNVSTLELGDSALYLCASSSNPGQGGYRETQYFGPGTRLLVL.

The chain joins TRBV5-1 to TRBJ1-1; 9 nucleotides match TRBD1. The CDR3 totals 17 residues. The germline V gene has CDR1 SGHRS and CDR2 YFSETQ. V gave up 4 bases and J gave up 0 bases; unmatched junction bases: 10. Here the CDR3 DNA reads TGCGCCAGCAGCCTAGAACAGGGGGCTCTGCTGAACACTGAAGCTTTCTTT. Its translation is CASSLEQGALLNTEAFF.

J is TRBJ2-6 and V is TRBV28, with D perhaps TRBD1 (5 bases). Per the germline V gene, CDR1 is MDHEN and CDR2 is SYDVKM. V lost 3 bases to trimming and J lost 1 base, with 13 bases between them. The CDR3 length is 17 residues. CDR3 nucleotides: TGTGCCAGCAGTTTCAGGCAGGGTCCATCTGGGGCCAACGTCCTGACTTTC. It encodes CASSFRQGPSGANVLTF.

The chain carries TRBV19 and TRBJ2-3, with 8 bases identical to TRBD1. This CDR3 spans 16 amino acids. The germline V gene has CDR1 LNHDA and CDR2 SQIVND (reference sequence). V lost 4 bases, J lost 6 bases, and 12 bases stayed unmatched. In DNA, the CDR3 is TGTGCCAGTAGTACCAAAATCGCAGGGGGCTCCGATACGCAGTATTTT. It translates to CASSTKIAGGSDTQYF.

V is TRBV9 and J is TRBJ1-3; 8 nucleotides line up with TRBD1. This CDR3 contains 13 residues. Looked up from germline, CDR1 is SGDLS and CDR2 is YYNGEE. V was clipped by 4 bases and J by 8 bases; unmatched bases: 5. The CDR3 reads CASSTLQGDTIYF. The CDR3 coding sequence is TGTGCCAGCAGCACTCTACAGGGGGACACCATATATTTT.

The genes are TRBV19 and TRBJ1-2; no definite D call. The CDR3 is 17 residues long. The V gene's germline CDR1 is LNHDA and CDR2 SQIVND (reference sequence). Trimming pared 3 bases from V and 2 bases from J, leaving 19 bases between. The CDR3 protein is CASSILPGEPRNYGYTF. In nucleotides, the CDR3 is TGTGCCAGTAGTATCCTCCCCGGGGAGCCCCGGAACTATGGCTACACCTTC.

The table lists this clone with a few counts. This chain connects TRBV28 to TRBJ1-3, with D unclear. V was pared by 3 bases and J by 1 base, with 16 bases between. This CDR3 has 17 amino acids. Germline CDR1 is MDHEN and CDR2 is SYDVKM. The CDR3 region has the DNA TGTGCCAGCAGTTTCCATGCGGCAGTCTTTTCTGGAAACACCATATATTTT. Its protein is CASSFHAAVFSGNTIYF.

This chain links TRBV7-6 with TRBJ1-2; TRBD1 matches at 7 bases. The V and J ends lost 5 bases and 5 bases, in that order; junction bases with no gene match: 2. Germline V CDR1 and CDR2: SGHVS, FNYEAQ. The CDR3 extends over 12 amino acids. DNA for the CDR3: TGTGCCAGCAGCCCACAGGGGTATGGCTACACCTTC. As protein: CASSPQGYGYTF.

This chain connects TRBV5-1 to TRBJ2-1, with D possibly being TRBD1 (6 bases). V lost 1 base and J lost 7, with 18 bases in between. Germline lookup yields CDR1 SGHRS and CDR2 YFSETQ. The CDR3 is made up of 16 amino acids. The CDR3 DNA is TGCGCCAGCAGCTTGTTTGGGGCAGGGGAAAAAAATGAGCAGTTCTTC. Translating gives CASSLFGAGEKNEQFF.

The chain employs TRBV6-2 or TRBV6-3 and TRBJ1-5; possible D gene TRBD1, 5 bases. The germline V gene has CDR1 MNHEY and CDR2 SVGEGT. The CDR3 runs 13 residues. Trimming removed 5 bases at V and 2 bases at J, with 7 bases between. Here the CDR3 DNA reads TGTGCCAGCAGTAGGGGTGGCAATCAGCCCCAGCATTTT. It translates to CASSRGGNQPQHF.